Below are 18 T cell receptor beta chains sequenced from a single sample in a study of blood T cell repertoires in COVID-19. The protocol was immunoSEQ multiplex PCR, while the TCRdb copy is restricted to in-frame clones and leaves out a portion. The data contain a few hundred thousand clones, 70% to 90% of them singletons. Sample: peripheral blood. The receptors derive from a man aged 18 to 35 who had recovered from COVID-19.

The chain is built from TRBV12-3 or TRBV12-4 and TRBJ1-1, with 7 nucleotides matching TRBD1. With 3 bases clipped from V and 3 bases from J, the junction kept 1 base outside the gene matches. This CDR3 comprises 13 residues. The CDR3 bases are TGTGCCAGCAGTTTCCAGGGGGACACTGAAGCTTTCTTT. Protein sequence: CASSFQGDTEAFF.

V usage is TRBV27 and J usage is TRBJ2-1; 15 bases fit TRBD2. In germline, CDR1 is MNHEY, CDR2 SMNVEV (reference sequence). Germline trimming cut 2 bases from V and 7 bases from J; bases unmatched to any gene: 6. The CDR3 runs 17 residues. CDR3 sequence reads: CASSLTGTSGRLNEQFF. CDR3 DNA sequence: TGTGCCAGCAGTTTAACCGGGACTAGCGGGAGGTTGAATGAGCAGTTCTTC.

The CDR3 DNA is TGTGCCAGCAGTGAATACGGGGACAGTACTGAAGCTTTCTTT. This sequence encodes CASSEYGDSTEAFF. The rearrangement uses TRBV6-1 and TRBJ1-1; TRBD1 matches at 7 bases. Germline V gene sequence: CDR1 MNHNS, CDR2 SASEGT. J was trimmed by 5 bases and V by 2 bases; bases with no gene match: 5. This CDR3 region has 14 residues.

The chain has TRBV6-2 or TRBV6-3 and TRBJ2-7; 8 bases are a match to TRBD2. From germline, CDR1 is MNHEY and CDR2 SVGEGT. V trimming: 0 bases; J trimming: 4 bases; junction bases outside the gene matches: 8. The length of the CDR3 is 16 residues. The CDR3 loop reads CASSYSNRLATYEQYF. DNA of the CDR3: TGTGCCAGCAGTTACTCGAACCGACTAGCGACATACGAGCAGTACTTC.

This chain uses TRBV6-5 with TRBJ1-4; 7 positions agree with TRBD1. This CDR3 comprises 15 residues. The trim removed 2 bases at V and 7 bases at J, leaving 7 bases unmatched. Germline CDR1 and CDR2: MNHEY and SVGAGI. CDR3 sequence: CASSYIGTDGEKLFF. CDR3 bases: TGTGCCAGCAGTTACATCGGGACAGACGGTGAAAAACTGTTTTTT.

The V call is TRBV2, the J call TRBJ1-1; unclear D gene. The CDR3 extends over 11 amino acids. Germline assignment: CDR1 SNHLY and CDR2 FYNNEI. The V end was cut by 1 base, the J end by 9 bases, with 6 bases between. The CDR3 DNA sequence: TGTGCCAGCAGTGAAGGGGCCCAAGCTTTCTTT. Its protein is CASSEGAQAFF.

The chain carries TRBV5-6 and TRBJ1-1; weak D call: TRBD1 (5 bases). Germline CDR1 and CDR2: SGHDT and YYEEEE. V dropped 1 base and J dropped 4 bases, with 11 bases sitting between them. This CDR3 spans 14 amino acids. The CDR3, as DNA: TGTGCCAGCAGCTTGCAGGGTCAAAGCACTGAAGCTTTCTTT. Translation gives CASSLQGQSTEAFF.

The rearrangement links TRBV19 to TRBJ1-4; D might be TRBD1 (6 bases). Looked up from germline, CDR1 is LNHDA and CDR2 is SQIVND (reference sequence). The CDR3 is made up of 17 amino acids. The V end lost 1 base, the J end lost 0 bases, and 12 bases lay between the germline ends. CDR3 nucleotides: TGTGCCAGTAGTATAGCGGGGGGCGAGGCAACTAATGAAAAACTGTTTTTT. It codes for CASSIAGGEATNEKLFF.

The rearrangement joins TRBV7-9 to TRBJ1-2; D is undetermined. The V end was cut by 1 base, the J end by 6 bases, with 15 bases between. Germline V lookup: CDR1 SEHNR, CDR2 FQNEAQ (reference sequence). This CDR3 spans 15 amino acids. CDR3: CASSLEWAGLDGYTF. The CDR3 DNA is TGTGCCAGCAGCTTAGAGTGGGCAGGTTTGGATGGCTACACCTTC.

The chain couples TRBV27 to TRBJ1-1; TRBD1 might be the D (5 bases). V gave up 4 bases and J gave up 0 bases, with 15 bases separating them. There are 16 residues in the CDR3. Germline CDR1 reads MNHEY; CDR2 reads SMNVEV (reference sequence). In nucleotides, the CDR3 is TGTGCCAGCAGTTCACCCCGACAGCTATTGAACACTGAAGCTTTCTTT. This translates into CASSSPRQLLNTEAFF.

The chain recombines TRBV20-1 with TRBJ2-1; weak D call: TRBD2 (5 bases). CDR3 length: 9 residues. Germline CDR1 reads DFQATT; CDR2 reads SNEGSKA (reference sequence). DNA of the CDR3: TGCAGGGCGGGTGAAGAGCAGTTCTTC. Amino acid sequence: CRAGEEQFF.

The rearrangement joins TRBV3-1 (or the pseudogene TRBV3-2) to TRBJ1-2; 8 bases line up with TRBD1. V shed 3 bases and J 3 bases; nucleotides not matched to a gene: 3. CDR3 length equals 14 residues. CDR1 LGHDT and CDR2 YNNKEL come from the germline V gene (reference sequence). The CDR3 region has the DNA TGTGCCAGCAGCCACAGGGGGCGCGACTATGGCTACACCTTC. Translation: CASSHRGRDYGYTF.

The chain is built from TRBV25-1 and TRBJ1-3; 9 bases map to TRBD1. V shed 6 bases and J 4 bases; nucleotides not matched to a gene: 7. CDR3 length equals 15 residues. Germline values: CDR1 MGHDK, CDR2 SYGVNS. CDR3 residues: CASRDGTGNGNTIYF. The CDR3 DNA reads as TGTGCCAGCAGGGACGGGACAGGGAACGGAAACACCATATATTTT.

CDR3 nucleotide sequence: TGTGCCAGCAGCTTGCCAGGGTCGTTAAGTGGCTACACCTTC. Encoded protein: CASSLPGSLSGYTF. The V gene is TRBV5-4, the J gene TRBJ1-2; D may be TRBD1 (5 bases). Germline CDR1 reads SGHNT; CDR2 reads YYREEE (reference sequence). V gave up 1 base and J gave up 7 bases, with 14 bases separating them. The CDR3 contains 14 residues.

The chain carries TRBV21-1 and TRBJ2-1; the table's D gene call, TRBD1, was not cross checked with the DNA. TRBV21-1 is annotated as a pseudogene. This CDR3 comprises 18 residues. The CDR3: CASSNRQVPSVSYNEQFF. CDR3 nucleotide sequence: TGTGCCAGCAGCAACCGACAGGTCCCTTCGGTCTCCTACAATGAGCAGTTCTTC.

This clone is a singleton in its sample. This chain uses TRBV14 with TRBJ2-1, with a weak D call TRBD2 (6 bases). The CDR3 runs to 16 residues. CDR1 is SGHDN and CDR2 is FVKESK in the germline V gene. Trimming took off 0 bases at V and 7 bases at J, with 16 bases between the two ends. The CDR3 DNA follows: TGTGCCAGCAGCCAAGAACTCTCCCGGGCGGGGAATGAGCAGTTCTTC. This gives the protein CASSQELSRAGNEQFF.

The V and J genes are TRBV6-5 and TRBJ1-2; the D gene is possibly TRBD1 (5 bases). Germline V CDR1 and CDR2: MNHEY, SVGAGI. The CDR3 is 16 amino acids. Trimming pared 0 bases from V and 4 bases from J, leaving 15 bases between. In nucleotides, the CDR3 is TGTGCCAGCAGTTACTCGTTCCCCAGGGCTGCCTATGGCTACACCTTC. Protein sequence: CASSYSFPRAAYGYTF.

This chain links TRBV9 with TRBJ1-1; TRBD1 matches 7 bases. V gave up 3 bases and J gave up 1 base; unmatched junction bases: 6. Germline V gene lookup returns CDR1 SGDLS and CDR2 YYNGEE. The CDR3 has 15 residues. The CDR3 region has the DNA TGTGCCAGCAGCGCCCGGGACAGACAGAACACTGAAGCTTTCTTT. It encodes CASSARDRQNTEAFF. The complete variable domain, with remaining parts taken from reference TRBV9 and TRBJ1-1, reads DSGVTQTPKHLITATGQRVTLRCSPRSGDLSVYWYQQSLDQGLQFLIQYYNGEERAKGNILERFSAQQFPDLHSELNLSSLELGDSALYFCASSARDRQNTEAFFGQGTRLTVV.